These T cell receptor beta chains were read from a single sample in a study of cytomegalovirus exposure and HLA in healthy donors. Here immunoSEQ multiplex PCR was the method, and the copy in TCRdb shows in-frame clones only, minus some. The sample consists of about 180,000 clones, around 80% of them appearing once. The sample comprised PBMCs. Receptors were obtained from a man between 18 and 29 years old in good health and CMV-seronegative. CDR3s include the opening cysteine and the closing phenylalanine or tryptophan. D genes are given only for firm matches. Size is omitted from some rows. Given values are once, few, many or a class for expanded clones.

size: once
V: TRBV12-1
J: TRBJ2-3
D: -
DNA: TGTGCCAGCAGCTTCCCCCCTAGTGCAGATACGCAGTATTTT
CDR3: CASSFPPSADTQYF

size: few
V: TRBV27
J: TRBJ2-3
D: TRBD2
DNA: TGTGCCAGCAGTTGGAAAGGGACTAGCGGGGGGACGGGGAGCACAGATACGCAGTATTTT
CDR3: CASSWKGTSGGTGSTDTQYF

size: -
V: TRBV10-3
J: TRBJ2-1
D: TRBD2
DNA: TGTGCCATCAGTGATGGAGCGGGAGGCTCCTACAATGAGCAGTTCTTC
CDR3: CAISDGAGGSYNEQFF

size: -
V: TRBV13
J: TRBJ2-3
D: TRBD1
DNA: TGTGCCAGCAGCCTGAGACAGGGAGTAGATACGCAGTATTTT
CDR3: CASSLRQGVDTQYF

size: few
V: TRBV11-3
J: TRBJ1-1
D: -
DNA: TGTGCCAGCAGCTTAGGGTCAAAGGGGGCTTTCTTT
CDR3: CASSLGSKGAFF

size: few
V: TRBV29-1
J: TRBJ2-1
D: -
DNA: TGCAGCGTTGTCGACGGGACTGGGCATTCCTACAATGAGCAGTTCTTC
CDR3: CSVVDGTGHSYNEQFF

size: once
V: TRBV7-8
J: TRBJ2-7
D: -
DNA: TGTGCCAGCAGCTTACCGGGATTCGATTACGAGCAGTACTTC
CDR3: CASSLPGFDYEQYF

size: once
V: TRBV30
J: TRBJ2-7
D: -
DNA: TGTGCCTGGAGTAAAGTACTAGTAGGTTCCTACGAGCAGTACTTC
CDR3: CAWSKVLVGSYEQYF

size: -
V: TRBV27
J: TRBJ2-5
D: TRBD1
DNA: TGTGCCAGCAGTTTGGGACAGGGACTAATACAAGAGACCCAGTACTTC
CDR3: CASSLGQGLIQETQYF

size: -
V: TRBV27
J: TRBJ2-7
D: TRBD1
DNA: TGTGCCAGTTCCCCAGGACAGGTGACCTACGAGCAGTACTTC
CDR3: CASSPGQVTYEQYF

size: once
V: TRBV7-9
J: TRBJ2-5
D: TRBD2
DNA: TGTGCCAGCAGCGGGACTAGCGGGAGAGAGACCCAGTACTTC
CDR3: CASSGTSGRETQYF

size: -
V: TRBV30
J: TRBJ2-3
D: TRBD2
DNA: TGTGCCTGGAGTGTAGGGGGAGCGGGGGGCTGGAGCACAGATACGCAGTATTTT
CDR3: CAWSVGGAGGWSTDTQYF

size: once
V: TRBV7-9
J: TRBJ2-7
D: -
DNA: TGTTCCAGCAGCTCGAGCCAGGGGTACGAGCAGTACTTC
CDR3: CSSSSSQGYEQYF

size: -
V: TRBV5-5
J: TRBJ2-7
D: TRBD1
DNA: TGTGCCAGCAGCTCCACAGGGGGCGGACAGCAGTACTTC
CDR3: CASSSTGGGQQYF